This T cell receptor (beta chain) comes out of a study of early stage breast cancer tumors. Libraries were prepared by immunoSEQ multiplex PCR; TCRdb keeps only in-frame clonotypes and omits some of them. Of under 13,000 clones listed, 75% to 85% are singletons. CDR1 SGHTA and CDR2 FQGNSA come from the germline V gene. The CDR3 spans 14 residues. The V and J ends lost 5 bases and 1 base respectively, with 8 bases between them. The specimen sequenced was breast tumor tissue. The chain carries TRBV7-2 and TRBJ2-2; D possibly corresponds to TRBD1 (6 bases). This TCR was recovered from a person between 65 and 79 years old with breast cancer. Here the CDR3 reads CASSQGQNTGELFF. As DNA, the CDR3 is TGTGCCAGCAGCCAGGGACAGAACACCGGGGAGCTGTTTTTT.